Included here is one T cell receptor beta chain sequence, with context. A far larger clone is a single base away, which makes a read error likely. Trimming pared 5 bases from V and 5 bases from J, leaving 5 bases between. Germline-derived CDR1 and CDR2 are ENHRY and SYGVKD. The length of the CDR3 is 11 residues. This sample is drawn from a study of CXCR3 chemokines and chemotherapy response in bladder cancer. TCRdb ran MiXCR on the PCR reads and lists one entry per CDR3 protein. The table includes about 9,000 distinct CDR3 sequences, 23% detected once. This sample was gathered from a patient whose treatment included neoadjuvant chemotherapy. The chain has TRBV10-3 and TRBJ2-3; unclear D gene. The origin of this receptor is a human donor with bladder cancer that did not respond to neoadjuvant chemotherapy. The CDR3: CAISPGDTQYF. CDR3 nucleotides: TGTGCCATCAGTCCAGGAGATACGCAGTATTTT.